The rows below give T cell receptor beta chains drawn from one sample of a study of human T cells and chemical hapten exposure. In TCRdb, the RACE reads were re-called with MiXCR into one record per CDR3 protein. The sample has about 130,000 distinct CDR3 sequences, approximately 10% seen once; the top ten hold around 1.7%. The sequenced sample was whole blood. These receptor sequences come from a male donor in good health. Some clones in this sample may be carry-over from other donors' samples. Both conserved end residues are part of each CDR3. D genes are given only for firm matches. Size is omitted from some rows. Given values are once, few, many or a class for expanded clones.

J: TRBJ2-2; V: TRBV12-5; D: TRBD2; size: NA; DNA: TGTGCTAGTGGTTCGAAAGCGGGGCCAAACACCGGGGAGCTGTTTTTT; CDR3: CASGSKAGPNTGELFF
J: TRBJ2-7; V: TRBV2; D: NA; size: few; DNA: TGTGCCAGCAGTCCGGACAGGGAGGGCGACGAGCAGTACTTC; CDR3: CASSPDREGDEQYF
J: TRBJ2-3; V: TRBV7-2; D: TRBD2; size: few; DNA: TGTGCCAGCAGCTTAGGGCCCACTAGCGGCACAGATACGCAGTATTTT; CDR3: CASSLGPTSGTDTQYF
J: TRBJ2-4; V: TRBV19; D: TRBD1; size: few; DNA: TGTGCCAGTACTCAGGGGGAAGGCAACATTCAGTACTTC; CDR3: CASTQGEGNIQYF
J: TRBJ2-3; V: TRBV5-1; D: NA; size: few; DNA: TGCGCCAGCAGCTTGGCCCGGGACAAGGCCCTCGCAGATACGCAGTATTTT; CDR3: CASSLARDKALADTQYF
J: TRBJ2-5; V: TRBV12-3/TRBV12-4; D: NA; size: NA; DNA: TGTGCCAGCAGTTTAGGCGGGGTGCTGGAGACCCAGTACTTC; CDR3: CASSLGGVLETQYF
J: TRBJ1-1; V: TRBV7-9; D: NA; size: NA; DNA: TGTGCCAGCAGCTTAGGTGGGGGGGTCCCTGAAGCTTTCTTT; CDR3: CASSLGGGVPEAFF
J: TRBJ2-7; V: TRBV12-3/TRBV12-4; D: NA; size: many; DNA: TGTGCCAGCAGTTTCCCCCAGGGCGAGCAGTACTTC; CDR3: CASSFPQGEQYF
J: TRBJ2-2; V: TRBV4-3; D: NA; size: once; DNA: TGCGCCAGCAGCCCCCATATATCGGGCAGGGCGCCCACCGGGGAGCTGCTTTTT; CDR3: CASSPHISGRAPTGELLF
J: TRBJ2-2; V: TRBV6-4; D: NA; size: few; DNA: TGTGCCAGCAGTGGAGCAGGGGACACCGGGGAGCTGTTTTTT; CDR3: CASSGAGDTGELFF
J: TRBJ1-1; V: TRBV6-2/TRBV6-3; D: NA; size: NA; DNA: TGTGCCAGCAGTTACTCGCGACAGAACACTGAAGCTTTCTTT; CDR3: CASSYSRQNTEAFF
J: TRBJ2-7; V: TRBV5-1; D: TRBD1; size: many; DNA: TGCGCCAGCAGCTTGGGGGACAGGGCTGGAGTGTCCTACGAGCAGTACTTC; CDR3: CASSLGDRAGVSYEQYF
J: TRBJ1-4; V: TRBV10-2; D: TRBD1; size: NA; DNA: TGCGCCAGCACCGGGACAGGGAACGAAAAACTGTTTTTT; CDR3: CASTGTGNEKLFF
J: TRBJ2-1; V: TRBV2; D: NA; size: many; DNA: TGTGCCAGCAGAGGCACGAGCGGTCGGGCTCGAATGGGTGAGCAGTTCTTC; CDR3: CASRGTSGRARMGEQFF
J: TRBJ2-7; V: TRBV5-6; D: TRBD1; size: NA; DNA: TGTGCCAGCAGCTCCGCGAGGACAGGAGAATACGAGCAGTACTTC; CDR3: CASSSARTGEYEQYF
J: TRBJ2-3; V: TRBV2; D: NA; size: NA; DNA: TGTGCCAGCAGTGAAGCGCTTGGGTTCGGCACAGATACGCAGTATTTT; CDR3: CASSEALGFGTDTQYF
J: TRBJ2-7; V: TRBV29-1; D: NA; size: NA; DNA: TGCAGCGTTGAAGTTACAGACTACGAGCAGTACTTC; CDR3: CSVEVTDYEQYF